The 17 T cell receptor beta chains in this list originate from one sample, sequenced in a study of blood T cell repertoires in COVID-19. Produced via immunoSEQ multiplex PCR; TCRdb's table is partial and in-frame only. The table records 260,000 or so clones, 81% of them present only once. Specimen: peripheral blood. The receptors were sampled from a woman older than 75 with COVID-19, enrolled during active disease.

This chain uses TRBV7-9 with TRBJ2-3, with D uncertain. The CDR3 has 14 residues. V was pared by 2 bases and J by 7 bases, with 13 bases between. The germline V gene encodes CDR1 SEHNR and CDR2 FQNEAQ (reference sequence). The CDR3 is CASSLPLPQNTQYF. The CDR3 region has the DNA TGTGCCAGCAGCTTACCCCTGCCACAGAATACGCAGTATTTT.

In its sample, this clone was seen a few times. The chain links TRBV12-3 or TRBV12-4 to TRBJ2-3, with D unclear. Trimming stripped 7 bases from V and 0 bases from J, with 5 bases between. The CDR3 runs to 12 residues. The CDR3 DNA reads TGTGCCAGCAAACAGAGCACAGATACGCAGTATTTT. Translated: CASKQSTDTQYF.

This clone was counted between two and nine times. This rearrangement joins TRBV27 to TRBJ1-2; the D is unclear. Between the trimmed V and J ends, which lost 5 bases and 4 bases, there was a span of 8 bases. Germline V lookup: CDR1 MNHEY, CDR2 SMNVEV (reference sequence). CDR3 length: 12 residues. This CDR3 is CASSPSGYGYTF. CDR3 in DNA: TGTGCCAGCAGTCCCTCGGGCTATGGCTACACCTTC.

The chain carries TRBV3-1 (or the pseudogene TRBV3-2) and TRBJ2-7; D remains ambiguous. The CDR3 spans 13 residues. V was trimmed by 2 bases and J by 3 bases, leaving 8 bases between them. The V gene's germline CDR1 is LGHDT and CDR2 YNNKEL (reference sequence). CDR3 in DNA: TGTGCCAGCAGCCAAAACTACTACTACGAGCAGTACTTC. Translating gives CASSQNYYYEQYF.

The chain employs TRBV28 and TRBJ2-3; 7 bases align to TRBD1. CDR1 MDHEN and CDR2 SYDVKM come from the germline V gene. This CDR3 contains 15 residues. Trimming took 3 bases from V and 11 from J; bases not matched to a gene: 14. The CDR3 DNA reads as TGTGCCAGCAGTTTTGGGGACAGCAGAGGGAGTATGCAGTATTTT. It translates to CASSFGDSRGSMQYF.

The chain combines TRBV4-1 with TRBJ1-5; no reliable D call. V was shortened by 5 bases and J by 1 base, with 9 bases between the two germline ends. In germline, CDR1 is MGHRA, CDR2 YSYEKL. This CDR3 region has 14 residues. This CDR3 reads CASSIDMSNQPQHF. The CDR3 nucleotides read TGCGCCAGCAGCATTGACATGAGCAATCAGCCCCAGCATTTT.

This clone was counted once. The chain links TRBV2 to TRBJ2-4; D is unclear. The V gene's germline CDR1 is SNHLY and CDR2 FYNNEI. The CDR3 has 16 residues. V shed 3 bases and J shed 0 bases, with 12 bases lying between them. CDR3 nucleotides: TGTGCCAGCAGTGATGGTTACCGTAGAGCCAAAAACATTCAGTACTTC. Amino acid sequence: CASSDGYRRAKNIQYF.

The chain links TRBV7-2 to TRBJ1-2; TRBD1 is a possible D gene (6 bases). The CDR3 is 13 residues long. V lost 6 bases to trimming and J lost 6 bases, with 14 bases between them. Germline V gene sequence: CDR1 SGHTA, CDR2 FQGNSA. The CDR3 region is CASSLTGRDGYTF. CDR3 coding DNA: TGTGCCAGCAGTCTAACAGGGAGAGATGGCTACACCTTC.

In its sample, this clone was seen many times. The V gene is TRBV12-3 or TRBV12-4, the J gene TRBJ2-1; unclear D gene. The length of the CDR3 is 12 residues. Trimming cost V 3 bases and J 13 bases, with 13 bases left between them. CDR3 loop: CASSLRSRPQFF. The CDR3 coding sequence is TGTGCCAGCAGTTTGAGGTCACGGCCCCAGTTCTTC.

The chain is built from TRBV11-2 and TRBJ2-1; maybe TRBD2 (6 bases). The CDR3 length is 17 residues. Germline CDR1 is SGHAT and CDR2 is FQNNGV. V was pared by 5 bases and J by 1 base, with 18 bases between. CDR3 sequence: CASSLRGFDTSYNEQFF. In DNA, the CDR3 is TGTGCCAGCAGCCTGCGGGGCTTCGACACTTCCTACAATGAGCAGTTCTTC.

The genes are TRBV11-3 and TRBJ2-1; D unresolved. The germline V gene encodes CDR1 SGHNT and CDR2 YENEEA. Between the trimmed V and J ends, which lost 4 bases and 5 bases, there was a span of 3 bases. The CDR3 loop spans 11 amino acids. This chain's CDR3 is CASSSNNEQFF. DNA for the CDR3: TGTGCCAGCAGCTCTAACAATGAGCAGTTCTTC.

The rearrangement uses TRBV19 and TRBJ1-4; 7 nucleotides align to TRBD1. From germline, CDR1 is LNHDA and CDR2 SQIVND (reference sequence). The CDR3 has 14 residues. The junction had 4 bases not matched to a gene; V was cut back by 6 bases and J by 3 bases. Here the CDR3 reads CASSEGAANEKLFF. The CDR3 DNA follows: TGTGCCAGTAGCGAGGGGGCAGCTAATGAAAAACTGTTTTTT.

The chain combines TRBV2 with TRBJ2-2; tentative D call: TRBD2 (7 bases). Germline CDR1 and CDR2: SNHLY and FYNNEI. V lost 5 bases, J lost 2 bases, and 15 bases lay in between. The CDR3 has 16 amino acids. As DNA, the CDR3 is TGTGCCAGCAGTTTAAGGGCGGGGGCAAACACCGGGGAGCTGTTTTTT. This sequence encodes CASSLRAGANTGELFF.

This clone was observed a few times. The chain joins TRBV6-4 to TRBJ2-5, with D perhaps TRBD2 (5 bases). The CDR3 runs to 18 residues. V was shortened by 2 bases and J by 1 base, with 20 bases between the two germline ends. CDR1 is MRHNA and CDR2 is SNTAGT in the germline V gene. This chain's CDR3 is CASSDRGWGEGCQETQYF. Written as DNA, the CDR3 is TGTGCCAGCAGTGACCGGGGATGGGGTGAAGGTTGCCAAGAGACCCAGTACTTC.

The J gene is TRBJ2-5, the V gene TRBV6-2 or TRBV6-3; TRBD1 matches at 12 bases. Germline CDR1 is MNHEY and CDR2 is SVGEGT. The ends lost 2 bases at V and 1 base at J; junction bases unmatched: 2. This CDR3 spans 16 amino acids. The CDR3 loop is CASSYGDRGLQETQYF. CDR3 in DNA: TGTGCCAGCAGTTACGGGGACAGGGGGCTCCAAGAGACCCAGTACTTC.

This clone was seen a few times. The chain uses TRBV2 and TRBJ1-6; TRBD1 agrees at 8 bases. The trim removed 4 bases at V and 9 bases at J, leaving 5 bases unmatched. The CDR3 is 14 amino acids. CDR1 is SNHLY, CDR2 FYNNEI, per germline. The CDR3 region is CASSGRQGSSPLHF. The CDR3 nucleotides read TGTGCCAGCAGTGGGAGACAGGGGAGTTCACCCCTCCACTTT.

V is TRBV7-2 and J is TRBJ1-6; no clear D gene. CDR1 and CDR2 from the germline V gene are SGHTA and FQGNSA. Deletions cut 1 base from V and 7 bases from J, with 11 bases between. CDR3 length equals 15 residues. CDR3 sequence (DNA): TGTGCCAGCAGCTTAGGGGCAGCGGGGAATTCACCCCTCCACTTT. Its protein is CASSLGAAGNSPLHF.